One sample yielded the 30 T cell receptor beta chains listed below, sequenced in a study of T-cell memory formation after mild COVID-19. TCRdb re-analysed the 5' RACE reads in MiXCR, keeping a single row per CDR3 protein. The top ten hold roughly 21% of the sample, which has over 350,000 distinct CDR3 sequences, 15% to 20% seen once. The sample consisted of PBMCs or a T cell subset sorted from them (not recorded which). The receptor set was obtained from a man aged 18 to 30 who had mild COVID-19 (a few samples of this study predate the infection). Cell type and time point are not known.

V gene TRBV6-2 or TRBV6-3 combines with J gene TRBJ2-7, with no clear D. In germline, CDR1 is MNHEY, CDR2 SVGEGT. V dropped 8 bases and J dropped 4 bases, with 15 bases sitting between them. The CDR3 is 13 residues long. DNA for the CDR3: TGTGCCAGCCGACGGCGGATGGTGTACGAGCAGTACGTC. It codes for CASRRRMVYEQYV.

The chain uses TRBV4-3 and TRBJ2-7, with 8 bases that match TRBD1. The trim removed 3 bases at V and 5 bases at J, leaving 9 bases unmatched. The CDR3 extends over 15 amino acids. The germline gives CDR1 LGHNA, CDR2 YSLEER. The CDR3 region has the DNA TGCGCCAGCAGCCAGAGGACAGGGCTTGCGGACGAGCAGTACTTC. Protein sequence: CASSQRTGLADEQYF.

The J gene is TRBJ2-1, the V gene TRBV7-8, with D maybe TRBD2 (6 bases). The V and J ends lost 1 base and 9 bases respectively, with 10 bases between them. The V gene's germline CDR1 is SGHVS and CDR2 FQNEAQ. The CDR3 covers 13 residues. Here the CDR3 DNA reads TGTGCCAGCAGCTTAGTCGCGGGGACTGAGCAGTTCTTC. It specifies CASSLVAGTEQFF.

This clonotype was seen more than once but under ten times. This chain connects TRBV7-9 to TRBJ1-5, with D uncertain. Germline CDR1 and CDR2: SEHNR and FQNEAQ (reference sequence). This CDR3 is 15 amino acids long. Trimming stripped 4 bases from V and 3 bases from J, with 13 bases between. DNA of the CDR3: TGTGCCAGCAGCTCTAGTCGGGCCTCCAATCAGCCCCAGCATTTT. It codes for CASSSSRASNQPQHF.

This clonotype was recorded a few times. The chain has TRBV12-3 or TRBV12-4 and TRBJ1-1, with 12 positions matching TRBD1. V trimming: 6 bases; J trimming: 6 bases; junction bases outside the gene matches: 8. The length of the CDR3 is 15 residues. CDR3 nucleotide sequence: TGTGCCAGCAGCCGGGACAGGGGGCGCATCGCTGAAGCTTTCTTT. Its translation is CASSRDRGRIAEAFF.

Only a few counts were recorded for this clonotype. V usage is TRBV7-3 and J usage is TRBJ2-1, with 13 bases that match TRBD2. The germline CDR1 and CDR2 sequences are SGHTA and FQGTGA. The CDR3 covers 17 residues. Trimming at V came to 5 bases and at J to 2 bases, leaving 6 bases not matched to a gene. The DNA of the CDR3 is TGTGCCAGCAGCCCTGGGACTAGCGGGGTAACCTACAATGAGCAGTTCTTC. Translating it yields CASSPGTSGVTYNEQFF. Based on the CDR3 plus reference TRBV7-3 and TRBJ2-1, the full variable domain is GAGVSQTPSNKVTEKGKYVELRCDPISGHTALYWYRQSLGQGPEFLIYFQGTGAADDSGLPNDRFFAVRPEGSVSTLKIQRTERGDSAVYLCASSPGTSGVTYNEQFFGPGTRLTVL.

In its sample, this clonotype was seen a few times. The chain combines TRBV20-1 with TRBJ2-1, with 7 bases lining up with TRBD2. CDR3 length: 15 residues. Trimming at V came to 6 bases and at J to 3 bases, leaving 11 bases not matched to a gene. Germline V gives CDR1 DFQATT, CDR2 SNEGSKA (reference sequence). The CDR3 DNA follows: TGCAGTGCCCCAGCGGTAGCGGGCGGCTACAATGAGCAGTTCTTC. This encodes CSAPAVAGGYNEQFF.

The chain couples TRBV5-1 to TRBJ2-5, with 11 bases aligning to TRBD2. Germline V gene lookup returns CDR1 SGHRS and CDR2 YFSETQ. J was trimmed by 4 bases and V by 4 bases; bases with no gene match: 3. This CDR3 contains 14 residues. The CDR3 region has the DNA TGCGCCAGCAGCACGACTAGCGGGGCAGAGACCCAGTACTTC. Its translation is CASSTTSGAETQYF.

This chain links TRBV7-2 with TRBJ2-3; the D gene is possibly TRBD1 (8 bases). The CDR3 sequence is 18 residues long. The germline V gene encodes CDR1 SGHTA and CDR2 FQGNSA. Trimming removed 4 bases at V and 2 bases at J, with 22 bases between. The CDR3 here is CASSSPSTGEGITDTQYF. The CDR3 DNA reads as TGTGCCAGCAGCTCGCCCTCGACAGGGGAGGGTATCACAGATACGCAGTATTTT.

This clonotype has a handful of counts. The chain joins TRBV5-1 to TRBJ2-5; TRBD1 is a possible D gene (5 bases). The germline V and J ends were trimmed by 4 bases and 2 bases, with 12 bases remaining between them. CDR1 is SGHRS, CDR2 YFSETQ, per germline. The CDR3 is 14 residues long. CDR3: CASSRDSNQETQYF. CDR3 in DNA: TGCGCCAGCAGCCGTGACAGCAATCAAGAGACCCAGTACTTC.

This clonotype has only a few counts. The chain combines TRBV21-1 with TRBJ2-7; the listed D gene, TRBD2, was not tested against the DNA. TRBV21-1 is marked as a pseudogene. The CDR3 length is 11 residues. The chain's CDR3 is CASPPFHEQYF. The CDR3 DNA sequence: TGTGCCAGCCCTCCGTTTCACGAGCAGTACTTC.

This clonotype appeared a few times. The chain links TRBV12-3 or TRBV12-4 to TRBJ2-2; D gene ambiguous. The CDR3 is made up of 13 amino acids. Trimming pared 2 bases from V and 6 bases from J, leaving 7 bases between. The CDR3 coding sequence is TGTGCCAGCAGTTTATCCCTCTCCGGGGAGCTGTTTTTT. It is translated as CASSLSLSGELFF.

V usage is TRBV5-6 and J usage is TRBJ2-5, with 9 bases identical to TRBD1. The CDR3 totals 15 residues. Looked up from germline, CDR1 is SGHDT and CDR2 is YYEEEE. Trimming at V came to 1 base and at J to 4 bases, leaving 5 bases not matched to a gene. CDR3 amino acids: CASSLWGQGSETQYF. Here the CDR3 DNA reads TGTGCCAGCAGCTTGTGGGGACAGGGTTCAGAGACCCAGTACTTC.

This clonotype was seen many times. The genes are TRBV7-2 and TRBJ2-1, with 7 positions matching TRBD1. The length of the CDR3 is 12 residues. The germline CDR1 and CDR2 sequences are SGHTA and FQGNSA. Losses at the gene ends were 3 bases for V and 15 bases for J; bases not matched to a gene: 8. CDR3 residues: CASSLDWTGWFF. The CDR3 nucleotides read TGTGCCAGCAGCTTGGACTGGACAGGTTGGTTCTTC.

The rearrangement joins TRBV7-2 to TRBJ1-4; 9 nucleotides match TRBD1. This CDR3 spans 14 amino acids. V dropped 5 bases and J dropped 8; count of bases not matched to a gene: 6. Germline CDR1 SGHTA, CDR2 FQGNSA. The CDR3 here is CASSLTGTGEKLFF. CDR3 sequence (DNA): TGTGCCAGCAGCCTCACCGGGACAGGGGAAAAACTGTTTTTT. Full variable domain (rest looked up from reference TRBV7-2 and TRBJ1-4): GAGVSQSPSNKVTEKGKDVELRCDPISGHTALYWYRQSLGQGLEFLIYFQGNSAPDKSGLPSDRFSAERTGGSVSTLTIQRTQQEDSAVYLCASSLTGTGEKLFFGSGTQLSVL.

In DNA form, the CDR3 reads TGCAGTGCCCTCCGGGACAGGCTGGGCAATGAGCAGTTCTTC. Residues: CSALRDRLGNEQFF. This chain connects TRBV20-1 to TRBJ2-1, with 8 bases aligning to TRBD1. In germline, CDR1 is DFQATT, CDR2 SNEGSKA (reference sequence). The CDR3 covers 14 residues. J lost 6 bases, V lost 6 bases, and 10 bases had no gene match.

The chain employs TRBV6-2 or TRBV6-3 and TRBJ2-7; 8 bases match TRBD2. The CDR3 contains 17 residues. The germline gives CDR1 MNHEY, CDR2 SVGEGT. V was pared by 10 bases and J by 4 bases, with 21 bases of the junction left unmatched. Here the CDR3 reads CATTHGGLRAGAYEQYV. In DNA form, the CDR3 reads TGTGCCACCACCCACGGTGGGCTCCGAGCGGGGGCGTACGAGCAGTACGTC.

In DNA, the CDR3 is TGTGCCAGCAGGGGCAGGGGTGAGCAGTACTTC. It yields the protein CASRGRGEQYF. This chain joins TRBV12-3 or TRBV12-4 and TRBJ2-7; possibly TRBD1 for D (6 bases). The CDR3 has 11 amino acids. V was trimmed by 6 bases and J by 7 bases, leaving 10 bases between them.

This clonotype was recorded many times. This chain joins TRBV20-1 and TRBJ2-7; 7 bases are shared with TRBD2. Germline lookup yields CDR1 DFQATT and CDR2 SNEGSKA (reference sequence). The CDR3 is 15 residues long. J lost 1 base, V lost 3 bases, and 9 bases had no gene match. The CDR3 DNA sequence: TGCAGTGCTAGTGAGACTAGCCGGCTTTCCTACGAGCAGTACTTC. As protein: CSASETSRLSYEQYF.

This clonotype was seen once. The chain employs TRBV24-1 and TRBJ2-2, with TRBD1 as a possible D gene (5 bases). The CDR3 loop spans 16 amino acids. CDR1 is KGHDR and CDR2 is SFDVKD in the germline V gene. V lost 4 bases, J lost 4 bases, and 15 bases lay in between. CDR3 coding DNA: TGTGCCACCAGTGAACGGACAATGGACGGCACCGGGGAGCTGTTTTTT. Protein product: CATSERTMDGTGELFF.

This clonotype was seen a handful of times. The chain links TRBV7-8 to TRBJ2-5; 8 nucleotides agree with TRBD1. CDR1 is SGHVS, CDR2 FQNEAQ, per germline. V was pared by 5 bases and J by 5 bases, with 7 bases of the junction left unmatched. The CDR3 spans 14 residues. DNA for the CDR3: TGTGCCAGCAGCGTAAATCAGGGGGCTGAGACCCAGTACTTC. The encoded protein is CASSVNQGAETQYF.

The sample holds many counts of this clonotype. Mismatch with germline at one junction end may stem from a read error. The chain carries TRBV12-3 or TRBV12-4 and TRBJ2-1; D is tentatively TRBD1 or TRBD2 (7 bases each). This CDR3 spans 11 amino acids. The CDR3 sequence: CASSFPGGGIF. CDR3 DNA sequence: TGTGCCAGCAGTTTCCCAGGGGGAGGGATCTTC.

The chain uses TRBV12-3 or TRBV12-4 and TRBJ2-5; D is uncertain. Deletions cut 5 bases from V and 2 bases from J, with 15 bases between. The CDR3 length is 15 residues. CDR3 DNA sequence: TGTGCCAGCAGTCCCCGAGGTGGGCCGCAAGAGACCCAGTACTTC. Translated, it gives CASSPRGGPQETQYF.

This clonotype was counted at least ten times. V and J are TRBV5-6 and TRBJ2-1; 7 nucleotides align to TRBD1. V shed 4 bases and J 6 bases; nucleotides not matched to a gene: 7. Germline CDR1 and CDR2: SGHDT and YYEEEE. The CDR3 has 14 amino acids. The CDR3 nucleotides read TGTGCCAGCAGCCGCGAGGGGGCGGTCAATGAGCAGTTCTTC. Residues: CASSREGAVNEQFF. The whole variable domain, filled in from reference TRBV5-6 and TRBJ2-1, reads DAGVTQSPTHLIKTRGQQVTLRCSPKSGHDTVSWYQQALGQGPQFIFQYYEEEERQRGNFPDRFSGHQFPNYSSELNVNALLLGDSALYLCASSREGAVNEQFFGPGTRLTVL.

With respect to this clonotype: A junction boundary mismatches the germline segment, possibly from a read error. J is TRBJ1-2 and V is TRBV12-3 or TRBV12-4, with D perhaps matching TRBD1 (5 bases). The CDR3 spans 16 residues. CDR3 region: CASTPEGIGLAQGYAF. CDR3 DNA sequence: TGTGCCAGCACTCCCGAGGGGATAGGGCTGGCGCAGGGTTACGCCTTC.

This clonotype was found a few times. The rearrangement joins TRBV5-1 to TRBJ2-7; 9 positions match TRBD1. V gave up 0 bases and J gave up 3 bases; unmatched junction bases: 4. The CDR3 is 15 amino acids. CDR1 is SGHRS, CDR2 YFSETQ, per germline. The CDR3 DNA reads TGCGCCAGCAGCTTGGGGGGGACAGGGAGCTACGAGCAGTACTTC. Translation: CASSLGGTGSYEQYF.

This clonotype was found many times. The chain uses TRBV7-6 and TRBJ1-1; a possible D gene is TRBD1 (6 bases). V was clipped by 6 bases and J by 0 bases, with 8 bases between them. The CDR3 runs to 13 residues. Per the germline V gene, CDR1 is SGHVS and CDR2 is FNYEAQ. The CDR3 DNA follows: TGTGCCAGCAGAGCAGGGGTGAACACTGAAGCTTTCTTT. Translated, it gives CASRAGVNTEAFF. Filled out from reference TRBV7-6 and TRBJ1-1, the complete variable domain reads GAGVSQSPRYKVTKRGQDVALRCDPISGHVSLYWYRQALGQGPEFLTYFNYEAQQDKSGLPNDRFSAERPEGSISTLTIQRTEQRDSAMYRCASRAGVNTEAFFGQGTRLTVV.

This clonotype was seen only a few times. The gene calls are TRBV6-2 or TRBV6-3 and TRBJ1-6, with D unresolved. The germline V gene encodes CDR1 MNHEY and CDR2 SVGEGT. This CDR3 contains 12 residues. Between the trimmed V and J ends, which lost 7 bases and 13 bases, there was a span of 14 bases. The CDR3 reads CASKDGPGPLHF. CDR3 sequence (DNA): TGTGCCAGCAAAGACGGGCCTGGGCCCCTCCACTTT.

The J gene is TRBJ1-6, the V gene TRBV7-9; possibly TRBD1 for D (5 bases). This CDR3 spans 14 amino acids. The V end lost 3 bases, the J end lost 7 bases, and 10 bases lay between the germline ends. CDR1 and CDR2 from the germline V gene are SEHNR and FQNEAQ (reference sequence). This CDR3 is CASSLGQKNSPLHF. For the CDR3, the DNA is TGTGCCAGCAGCTTGGGGCAGAAAAATTCACCCCTCCACTTT.

This chain links TRBV11-2 with TRBJ1-4; 8 nucleotides line up with TRBD1. The germline V gene encodes CDR1 SGHAT and CDR2 FQNNGV. The junction had 5 bases not matched to a gene; V was cut back by 4 bases and J by 4 bases. The CDR3 totals 15 residues. This CDR3 is CASSSSGGINEKLFF. The CDR3 coding sequence is TGTGCCAGCAGCTCCTCAGGGGGCATTAATGAAAAACTGTTTTTT.